This passage covers 9 T cell receptor beta chains from one sample sequenced in a study of beta chain features in type 1 diabetes. What was sequenced were expressed TCRB transcripts, since all of the isolated RNA had been reverse transcribed. Repertoires were generated with immunoSEQ multiplex PCR, while TCRdb's copy carries only in-frame clones and drops some. The sample shows roughly 400,000 clones, about 14% of them seen only once. Material for sequencing was naive CD4+ T cells from blood. These receptor sequences come from a man aged 25 to 40 in good health.

This chain connects TRBV29-1 to TRBJ2-7; D uncertain. The end of the DNA fits TRBJ2-5 better, so the J call may be wrong. Germline values: CDR1 SQVTM, CDR2 ANQGSEA. There are 13 residues in the CDR3. DNA of the CDR3: TGCAGCGTTGACCCGAATCGCCAAGAGACCCAGTACTTC. Protein: CSVDPNRQETQYF.

This clone was observed many times. The chain couples TRBV14 to TRBJ2-6; D unresolved. Between the trimmed V and J ends, which lost 1 base and 8 bases, there was a span of 3 bases. CDR1 and CDR2 (germline): SGHDN, FVKESK. The CDR3 spans 12 residues. The CDR3 sequence: CASSQVTNVLTF. The CDR3 region has the DNA TGTGCCAGCAGCCAAGTTACCAACGTCCTGACTTTC. Full variable domain (outside the CDR3, taken from reference TRBV14 and TRBJ2-6): EAGVTQFPSHSVIEKGQTVTLRCDPISGHDNLYWYRRVMGKEIKFLLHFVKESKQDESGMPNNRFLAERTGGTYSTLKVQPAELEDSGVYFCASSQVTNVLTFGAGSRLTVL.

This clone was recorded a few times. The chain is built from TRBV4-2 and TRBJ2-6, with D maybe TRBD1 (6 bases). CDR1 LGHNA and CDR2 YNFKEQ come from the germline V gene. V was cut by 6 bases and J by 1 base, with 10 bases left in between. This CDR3 spans 15 amino acids. The CDR3 loop reads CASSSRGSGANVLTF. In DNA, the CDR3 is TGTGCCAGCAGTAGCAGGGGATCTGGGGCCAACGTCCTGACTTTC.

This chain joins TRBV15 and TRBJ2-4; no definite D call. Trimming pared 1 base from V and 0 bases from J, leaving 4 bases between. The length of the CDR3 is 14 residues. The germline V gene has CDR1 LNHNV and CDR2 YYDKDF (reference sequence). CDR3 amino acids: CATSRVLAKNIQYF. CDR3 coding DNA: TGTGCCACCAGCAGAGTCCTAGCCAAAAACATTCAGTACTTC.

The chain employs TRBV5-4 and TRBJ1-2, with a weak D call TRBD1 (6 bases). V was clipped by 4 bases and J by 1 base, with 17 bases between them. Germline V gene sequence: CDR1 SGHNT, CDR2 YYREEE (reference sequence). The CDR3 covers 16 residues. DNA for the CDR3: TGTGCCAGCAGCCATACCACAGGGACGGATAACTATGGCTACACCTTC. It specifies CASSHTTGTDNYGYTF.

This clone turned up a few times. The J gene is TRBJ2-1, the V gene TRBV9, with TRBD2 matching 9 bases. The germline V gene encodes CDR1 SGDLS and CDR2 YYNGEE. The CDR3 runs 16 residues. V was clipped by 3 bases and J by 6 bases; unmatched bases: 10. CDR3: CASSGIAGVSINEQFF. DNA of the CDR3: TGTGCCAGCAGCGGTATAGCGGGAGTGTCCATCAATGAGCAGTTCTTC.

The genes are TRBV30 and TRBJ1-2; no clear D. Germline CDR1 GTSNPN, CDR2 SVGIG (reference sequence). Trimming took 0 bases from V and 8 from J, leaving 16 bases between them. CDR3 size: 14 residues. The CDR3 reads CAWSVRSPGVGYTF. DNA of the CDR3: TGTGCCTGGAGTGTGAGGTCACCGGGCGTAGGCTACACCTTC.

Only a few counts were recorded for this clone. The rearrangement links TRBV12-2 to TRBJ2-1; the D call TRBD2 from the table was never checked on the DNA. TRBV12-2 is a documented pseudogene. This CDR3 has 12 amino acids. The CDR3 coding sequence is TGTGCAAGTCGCTTAACGGGGAATGAGCAGTTCTTC. Amino acids: CASRLTGNEQFF.

This clone has more than one count but fewer than ten. The rearrangement joins TRBV5-4 to TRBJ2-5, with D possibly TRBD1 on 6 matching bases. This CDR3 is built from 13 residues. Germline-derived CDR1 and CDR2 are SGHNT and YYREEE (reference sequence). With 2 bases removed from V and 2 bases from J, the gap between germline ends came to 7 bases. This CDR3 is CASSLQGQETQYF. The CDR3 DNA reads as TGTGCCAGCAGCTTACAGGGACAAGAGACCCAGTACTTC.